The 13 T cell receptor beta chains below all came from one sample that was sequenced in a study of OX40 agonist ivuxolimab in advanced cancers. Sequencing was performed with immunoSEQ multiplex PCR; in TCRdb, only in-frame clones are kept and a portion is missing. The sample has about 150,000 clones; around 94% are singletons. Sequencing used CD4+ or CD8+ T cells sorted from blood, obtained in a trial of the OX40 agonist ivuxolimab. These receptors came from an adult with an advanced solid tumor such as melanoma, head and neck, liver or kidney cancer.

The rearrangement joins TRBV27 to TRBJ1-2, with a tentative D call TRBD1 (5 bases). The germline CDR1 and CDR2 sequences are MNHEY and SMNVEV (reference sequence). Between the trimmed V and J ends, which lost 2 bases and 8 bases, there was a span of 12 bases. The CDR3 sequence is 13 residues long. Here the CDR3 DNA reads TGTGCCAGCAGTTTAAGGGGAGGTGAGGGCTACACCTTC. Translating it yields CASSLRGGEGYTF.

In nucleotides, the CDR3 is TGCGCCAGCAGCCCGGACAGGGTTGGCTACACCTTC. Protein sequence: CASSPDRVGYTF. This chain links TRBV5-1 with TRBJ1-2; 8 positions agree with TRBD1. This CDR3 spans 12 amino acids. V lost 4 bases, J lost 7 bases, and 3 bases stayed unmatched. Germline V gives CDR1 SGHRS, CDR2 YFSETQ.

The rearrangement joins TRBV10-2 to TRBJ2-7; D not certain. V lost 8 bases and J lost 2, with 16 bases in between. Germline CDR1 WSHSY, CDR2 SAAADI. The CDR3 length is 14 residues. This chain's CDR3 is CASPWGELTYEQYF. The DNA of the CDR3 is TGCGCCAGCCCCTGGGGTGAACTTACCTACGAGCAGTACTTC.

The chain has TRBV18 and TRBJ2-5; 9 nucleotides agree with TRBD1. The J call may be incorrect, as the DNA end agrees better with TRBJ2-7. The CDR3 contains 16 residues. Germline V lookup: CDR1 KGHSH, CDR2 LQKENI. As DNA, the CDR3 is TGTGCCAGCTCACCCCCGGTCGGGACAGGGAGTCACGAGCAGTACTTC. Its protein product is CASSPPVGTGSHEQYF.

The rearrangement joins TRBV28 to TRBJ1-4, with 7 nucleotides matching TRBD1. Trimming cost V 6 bases and J 0 bases; bases outside gene matches: 7. Germline assignment: CDR1 MDHEN and CDR2 SYDVKM. This CDR3 region has 16 residues. The DNA of the CDR3 is TGTGCCAGCAGAGGGACAGAGGCTTCAACTAATGAAAAACTGTTTTTT. Protein sequence: CASRGTEASTNEKLFF.

A single count supports this clone. The J gene is TRBJ2-7, the V gene TRBV5-4; TRBD1 matches at 7 bases. J was trimmed by 4 bases and V by 4 bases; bases with no gene match: 5. This CDR3 contains 13 residues. CDR1 and CDR2 from the germline V gene are SGHNT and YYREEE (reference sequence). The chain's CDR3 is CASSIIQGYEQYF. The DNA of the CDR3 is TGTGCCAGCAGCATTATACAGGGGTACGAGCAGTACTTC.

The rearrangement links TRBV9 to TRBJ2-1; 10 bases fit TRBD1. CDR1 is SGDLS, CDR2 YYNGEE, per germline. This CDR3 has 16 residues. Losses at the gene ends were 2 bases for V and 5 bases for J; bases not matched to a gene: 7. CDR3 loop: CASSVMGQGPHNEQFF. The CDR3 DNA sequence: TGTGCCAGCAGCGTGATGGGACAGGGGCCACACAATGAGCAGTTCTTC.

The chain is built from TRBV9 and TRBJ2-3; the D is unclear. This CDR3 is 15 amino acids long. Germline lookup yields CDR1 SGDLS and CDR2 YYNGEE. V lost 1 base and J 3 bases, leaving 12 bases between the germline ends. For the CDR3, the DNA is TGTGCCAGCAGCGTATCCCCTACCGGAACAGATACGCAGTATTTT. Translating it yields CASSVSPTGTDTQYF.

CDR3 sequence reads: CASQVQGPKNIQYF. CDR3 bases: TGCGCCAGCCAAGTACAGGGACCCAAAAACATTCAGTACTTC. The chain has TRBV5-1 and TRBJ2-4; D is perhaps TRBD1 (6 bases). This CDR3 has 14 amino acids. V lost 7 bases to trimming and J lost 2 bases, with 13 bases between them. Germline lookup yields CDR1 SGHRS and CDR2 YFSETQ.

V gene TRBV20-1 combines with J gene TRBJ2-7; the D is unclear. This CDR3 has 11 amino acids. V was clipped by 2 bases and J by 2 bases, with 4 bases between them. CDR1 is DFQATT, CDR2 SNEGSKA, per germline (reference sequence). CDR3 protein: CSARRAYEQYF. The CDR3, as DNA: TGCAGTGCTAGAAGGGCCTACGAGCAGTACTTC.

The count of this clone is one. The chain joins TRBV7-8 to TRBJ2-1; D may be TRBD1 (6 bases). The CDR3 sequence is 16 residues long. Germline V gene lookup returns CDR1 SGHVS and CDR2 FQNEAQ. V was clipped by 5 bases and J by 5 bases, with 19 bases between them. The CDR3 DNA sequence: TGTGCCAGCAGCATCGCGGTCTACTGGGGGCACAATGAGCAGTTCTTC. It is translated as CASSIAVYWGHNEQFF.

The chain's CDR3 is CAWSVTGMGIYSNQPQHF. CDR3 nucleotide sequence: TGTGCCTGGAGTGTAACGGGGATGGGGATATATAGCAATCAGCCCCAGCATTTT. The genes are TRBV30 and TRBJ1-5; no clear D gene. The CDR3 is 18 amino acids. Germline V gene sequence: CDR1 GTSNPN, CDR2 SVGIG (reference sequence). V was pared by 0 bases and J by 0 bases, with 18 bases between.

V is TRBV5-1 and J is TRBJ2-5; D gene uncertain. V lost 0 bases and J 5 bases, leaving 14 bases between the germline ends. The CDR3 runs 15 residues. The germline V gene encodes CDR1 SGHRS and CDR2 YFSETQ. The CDR3 nucleotides are TGCGCCAGCAGCTTGGACTGGGTTTCTTCGGAGACCCAGTACTTC. Translating gives CASSLDWVSSETQYF.